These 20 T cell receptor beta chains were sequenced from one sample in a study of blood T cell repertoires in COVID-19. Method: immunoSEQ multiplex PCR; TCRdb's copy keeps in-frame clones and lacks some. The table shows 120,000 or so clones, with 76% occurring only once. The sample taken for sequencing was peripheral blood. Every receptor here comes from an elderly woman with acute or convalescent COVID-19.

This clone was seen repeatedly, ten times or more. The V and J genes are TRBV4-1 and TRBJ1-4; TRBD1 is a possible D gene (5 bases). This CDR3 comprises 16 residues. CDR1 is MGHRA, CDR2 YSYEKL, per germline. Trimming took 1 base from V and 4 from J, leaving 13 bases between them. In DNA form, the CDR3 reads TGCGCCAGCAGCCAAGCGGCGCCAGGGATTAATGAAAAACTGTTTTTT. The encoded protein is CASSQAAPGINEKLFF.

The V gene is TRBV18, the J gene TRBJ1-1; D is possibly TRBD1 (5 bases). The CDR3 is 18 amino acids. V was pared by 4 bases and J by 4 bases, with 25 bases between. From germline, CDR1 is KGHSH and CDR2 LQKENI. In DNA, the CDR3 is TGTGCCAGCTCACTACAGGATGTGGAAGGGGACTTTGGCACTGAAGCTTTCTTT. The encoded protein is CASSLQDVEGDFGTEAFF. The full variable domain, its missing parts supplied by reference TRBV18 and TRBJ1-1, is NAGVMQNPRHLVRRRGQEARLRCSPMKGHSHVYWYRQLPEEGLKFMVYLQKENIIDESGMPKERFSAEFPKEGPSILRIQQVVRGDSAAYFCASSLQDVEGDFGTEAFFGQGTRLTVV.

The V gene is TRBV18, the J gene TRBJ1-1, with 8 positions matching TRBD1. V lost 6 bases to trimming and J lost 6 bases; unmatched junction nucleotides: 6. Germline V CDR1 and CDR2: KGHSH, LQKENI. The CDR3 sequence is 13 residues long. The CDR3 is CASSPDREAEAFF. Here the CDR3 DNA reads TGTGCCAGCTCGCCGGACAGGGAGGCTGAAGCTTTCTTT.

CDR3 in amino acids: CASRASGANVLTF. CDR3 nucleotide sequence: TGTGCCAGCAGGGCCTCTGGGGCCAACGTCCTGACTTTC. The gene calls are TRBV9 and TRBJ2-6; no definite D call. From germline, CDR1 is SGDLS and CDR2 YYNGEE. The CDR3 is 13 amino acids. Deletions cut 5 bases from V and 0 bases from J, with 3 bases between.

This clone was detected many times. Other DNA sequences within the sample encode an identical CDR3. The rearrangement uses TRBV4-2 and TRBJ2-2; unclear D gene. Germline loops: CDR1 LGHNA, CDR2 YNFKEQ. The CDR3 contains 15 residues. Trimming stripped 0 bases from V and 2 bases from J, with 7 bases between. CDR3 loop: CASSQESGNTGELFF. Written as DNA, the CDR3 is TGTGCCAGCAGCCAAGAGTCAGGAAACACCGGGGAGCTGTTTTTT.

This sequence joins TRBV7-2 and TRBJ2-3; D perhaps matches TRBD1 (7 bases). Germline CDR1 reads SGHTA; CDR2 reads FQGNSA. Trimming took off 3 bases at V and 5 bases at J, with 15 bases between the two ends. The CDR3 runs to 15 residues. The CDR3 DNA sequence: TGTGCCAGCAGCTTGGACAGGAGGGCCCTAGATACGCAGTATTTT. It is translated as CASSLDRRALDTQYF. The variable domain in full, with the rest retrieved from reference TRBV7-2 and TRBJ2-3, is GAGVSQSPSNKVTEKGKDVELRCDPISGHTALYWYRQSLGQGLEFLIYFQGNSAPDKSGLPSDRFSAERTGGSVSTLTIQRTQQEDSAVYLCASSLDRRALDTQYFGPGTRLTVL.

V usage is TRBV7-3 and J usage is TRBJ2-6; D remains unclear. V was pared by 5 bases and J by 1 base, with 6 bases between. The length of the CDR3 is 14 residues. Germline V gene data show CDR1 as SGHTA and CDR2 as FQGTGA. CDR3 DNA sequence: TGTGCCAGCAGCCCTAGATCTGGGGCCAACGTCCTGACTTTC. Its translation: CASSPRSGANVLTF.

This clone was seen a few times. The CDR3 nucleotides are TGTGCCAGCAGCTTAGGCCCCAATGCGGGGCAAAGCACAGATACGCAGTATTTT. As protein: CASSLGPNAGQSTDTQYF. The rearrangement links TRBV7-6 to TRBJ2-3; D may be TRBD2 (6 bases). This CDR3 is 18 amino acids long. The germline V and J ends were trimmed by 1 base and 0 bases, with 17 bases remaining between them. Germline V gene sequence: CDR1 SGHVS, CDR2 FNYEAQ.

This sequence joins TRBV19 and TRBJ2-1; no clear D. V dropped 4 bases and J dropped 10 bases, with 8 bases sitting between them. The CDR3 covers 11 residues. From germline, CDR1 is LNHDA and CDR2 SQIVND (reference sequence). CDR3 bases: TGTGCCAGTAGTACCCGGAGAGAGCAGTTCTTC. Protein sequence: CASSTRREQFF.

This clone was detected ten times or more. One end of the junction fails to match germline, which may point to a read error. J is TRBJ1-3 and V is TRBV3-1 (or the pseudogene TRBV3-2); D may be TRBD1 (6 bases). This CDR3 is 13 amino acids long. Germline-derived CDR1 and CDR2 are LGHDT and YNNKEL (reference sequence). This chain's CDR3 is CASSQEGTWAPCF. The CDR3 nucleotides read TGTGCCAGCAGCCAAGAAGGGACATGGGCCCCATGTTTT.

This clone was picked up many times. CDR3 sequence (DNA): TGTGCTAGTGGTTTGGAACTCGCTTCGGCCCTCCACTTT. Translated: CASGLELASALHF. The V gene is TRBV12-5, the J gene TRBJ1-6; D gene ambiguous. The ends were cut back, 1 base at V and 14 bases at J, with 12 bases in the middle. CDR3 length: 13 amino acids. The germline gives CDR1 LGHNT, CDR2 FRNRAP.

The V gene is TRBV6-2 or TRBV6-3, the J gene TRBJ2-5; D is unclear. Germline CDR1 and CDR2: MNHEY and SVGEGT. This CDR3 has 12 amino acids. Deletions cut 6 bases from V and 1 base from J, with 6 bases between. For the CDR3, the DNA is TGTGCCAGCAGCCGGCTCCAAGAGACCCAGTACTTC. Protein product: CASSRLQETQYF.

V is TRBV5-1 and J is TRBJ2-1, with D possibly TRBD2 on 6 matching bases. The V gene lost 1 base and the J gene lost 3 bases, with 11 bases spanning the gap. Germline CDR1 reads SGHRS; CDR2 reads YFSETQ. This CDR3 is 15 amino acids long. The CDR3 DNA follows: TGCGCCAGCAGCTTGTTGCGGGACGGCTACAATGAGCAGTTCTTC. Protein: CASSLLRDGYNEQFF.

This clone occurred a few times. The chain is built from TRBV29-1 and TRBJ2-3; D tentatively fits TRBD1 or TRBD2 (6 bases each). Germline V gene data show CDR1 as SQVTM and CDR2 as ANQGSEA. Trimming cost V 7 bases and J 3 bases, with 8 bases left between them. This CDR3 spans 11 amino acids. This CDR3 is CSGGATDTQYF. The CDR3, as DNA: TGCAGCGGGGGGGCAACAGATACGCAGTATTTT.

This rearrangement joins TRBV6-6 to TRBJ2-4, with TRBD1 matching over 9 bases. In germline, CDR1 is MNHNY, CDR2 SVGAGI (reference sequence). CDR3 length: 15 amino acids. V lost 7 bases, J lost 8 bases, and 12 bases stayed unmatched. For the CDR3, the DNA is TGTGCCAGCAAGGAGTACGGGACAGGGATCGACATTCAGTACTTC. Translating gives CASKEYGTGIDIQYF.

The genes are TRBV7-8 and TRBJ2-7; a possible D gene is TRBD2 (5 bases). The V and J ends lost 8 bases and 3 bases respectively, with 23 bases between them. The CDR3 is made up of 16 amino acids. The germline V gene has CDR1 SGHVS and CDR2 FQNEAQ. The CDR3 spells CASLNVGTGRVYEQYF. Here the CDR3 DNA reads TGTGCCAGCCTTAACGTCGGTACGGGGAGAGTCTACGAGCAGTACTTC.

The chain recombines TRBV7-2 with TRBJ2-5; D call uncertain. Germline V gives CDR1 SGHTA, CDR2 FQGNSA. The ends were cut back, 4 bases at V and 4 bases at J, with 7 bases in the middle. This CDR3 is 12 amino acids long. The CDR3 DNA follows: TGTGCCAGCAGCTCGCTAAGAGAGACCCAGTACTTC. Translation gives CASSSLRETQYF.

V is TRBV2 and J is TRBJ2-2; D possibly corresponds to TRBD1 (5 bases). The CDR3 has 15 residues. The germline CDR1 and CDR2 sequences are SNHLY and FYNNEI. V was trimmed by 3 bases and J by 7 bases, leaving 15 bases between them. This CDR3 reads CASSEGQVQVGELFF. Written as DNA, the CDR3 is TGTGCCAGCAGTGAGGGGCAGGTCCAGGTCGGGGAGCTGTTTTTT.

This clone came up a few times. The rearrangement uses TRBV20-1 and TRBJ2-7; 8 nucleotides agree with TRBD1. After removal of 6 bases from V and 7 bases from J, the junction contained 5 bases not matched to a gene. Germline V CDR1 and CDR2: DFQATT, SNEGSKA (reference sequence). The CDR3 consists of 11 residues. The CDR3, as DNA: TGCAGTGCGAACAGGGGGTGGGAGCAGTACTTC. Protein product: CSANRGWEQYF.

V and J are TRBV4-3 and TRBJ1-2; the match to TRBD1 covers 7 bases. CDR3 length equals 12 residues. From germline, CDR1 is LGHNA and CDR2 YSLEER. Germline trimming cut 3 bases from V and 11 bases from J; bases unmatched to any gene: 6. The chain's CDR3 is CASSQGTVGYTF. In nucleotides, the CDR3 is TGCGCCAGCAGCCAGGGGACAGTGGGTTACACCTTC.